Following are 14 T cell receptor beta chains from one sample sequenced in a study of cytomegalovirus exposure and HLA in healthy donors. The PCR contained 60 Vbeta and 13 Jbeta primers. The table came from immunoSEQ multiplex PCR; TCRdb's copy has only in-frame clones and leaves some out. The sample has around 140,000 clones, 65% to 80% seen once. Material for sequencing was PBMCs. Source of these receptors: a male donor in good health and CMV-seropositive.

The rearrangement links TRBV20-1 to TRBJ1-1; 9 nucleotides match TRBD1. CDR1 DFQATT and CDR2 SNEGSKA come from the germline V gene (reference sequence). The CDR3 has 11 residues. In DNA form, the CDR3 reads TGCAGAACAGGGGGCGGAGGTGAAGCTTTCTTT. This translates into CRTGGGGEAFF.

The CDR3 region has the DNA TGCGCCAGCAGTCGGCGGGAGTATAAGAACTATGGCTACACCTTC. Translating gives CASSRREYKNYGYTF. The chain has TRBV23-1 and TRBJ1-2; D ambiguous. TRBV23-1 is an open reading frame whose function is uncertain. Trimming pared 4 bases from V and 2 bases from J, leaving 14 bases between. The CDR3 runs 15 residues.

The chain carries TRBV5-4 and TRBJ2-5, with TRBD1 as a possible D gene (6 bases). Per germline, CDR1 SGHNT and CDR2 YYREEE (reference sequence). Trimming pared 3 bases from V and 1 base from J, leaving 10 bases between. The CDR3 consists of 14 residues. CDR3 protein: CASSSPTGQETQYF. The CDR3 DNA is TGTGCCAGCAGCTCACCGACAGGCCAAGAGACCCAGTACTTC.

The chain uses TRBV5-6 and TRBJ2-2; possible D gene TRBD2, 5 bases. Germline V gene data show CDR1 as SGHDT and CDR2 as YYEEEE. The CDR3 length is 16 residues. The V and J ends lost 1 base and 0 bases respectively, with 10 bases between them. CDR3 protein: CASSLYSASNTGELFF. The CDR3 region has the DNA TGTGCCAGCAGCTTGTATAGCGCCTCGAACACCGGGGAGCTGTTTTTT.

This chain links TRBV28 with TRBJ2-5, with D perhaps TRBD1 (6 bases). CDR1 is MDHEN and CDR2 is SYDVKM in the germline V gene. Between the trimmed V and J ends, which lost 4 bases and 3 bases, there was a span of 15 bases. This CDR3 spans 15 amino acids. The CDR3 nucleotides read TGTGCCAGCAGTTCCCTAGGGGGATGGGAAGAGACCCAGTACTTC. As protein: CASSSLGGWEETQYF.

The V and J genes are TRBV6-1 and TRBJ2-1, with a tentative D call TRBD2 (7 bases). Per germline, CDR1 MNHNS and CDR2 SASEGT. CDR3 length: 15 residues. V was shortened by 5 bases and J by 4 bases, with 15 bases between the two germline ends. Written as DNA, the CDR3 is TGTGCCAGCAGTCCTTGGAGGGGGGGATACAATGAGCAGTTCTTC. Amino acids: CASSPWRGGYNEQFF.

The rearrangement links TRBV18 to TRBJ1-5, with 8 bases identical to TRBD1. CDR3 size: 15 residues. Trimming cost V 4 bases and J 2 bases; bases outside gene matches: 4. CDR1 is KGHSH and CDR2 is LQKENI in the germline V gene. CDR3 nucleotide sequence: TGTGCCAGCTCACGCGCGACAGGGGGCAATCAGCCCCAGCATTTT. Its protein is CASSRATGGNQPQHF.

This clone was detected only once. CDR3 nucleotide sequence: TGCGCCAGCAGCTTGGCCGCAACAGGGGGCCACCCTGCCTACGAGCAGTACTTC. Translated: CASSLAATGGHPAYEQYF. This chain connects TRBV5-1 to TRBJ2-7, with 9 bases fitting TRBD1. Per germline, CDR1 SGHRS and CDR2 YFSETQ. CDR3 size: 18 residues. Unmatched junction bases numbered 12, after V lost 0 bases and J lost 2 bases.

The V call is TRBV5-5, the J call TRBJ1-2; TRBD1 might be the D (5 bases). The CDR3 extends over 13 amino acids. Germline CDR1 reads SGHKS; CDR2 reads YYEKEE (reference sequence). V shed 1 base and J shed 4 bases, with 8 bases lying between them. CDR3 nucleotides: TGTGCCAGCAGCTTGCAGGGAGGCTATGGCTACACCTTC. It specifies CASSLQGGYGYTF. The complete variable domain, with remaining parts taken from reference TRBV5-5 and TRBJ1-2, reads DAGVTQSPTHLIKTRGQQVTLRCSPISGHKSVSWYQQVLGQGPQFIFQYYEKEERGRGNFPDRFSARQFPNYSSELNVNALLLGDSALYLCASSLQGGYGYTFGSGTRLTVV.

V gene TRBV7-8 combines with J gene TRBJ2-3; 7 bases map to TRBD2. The junction had 7 bases not matched to a gene; V was cut back by 5 bases and J by 2 bases. The germline V gene encodes CDR1 SGHVS and CDR2 FQNEAQ. CDR3 length equals 15 residues. The CDR3: CASSPAGIPTDTQYF. For the CDR3, the DNA is TGTGCCAGCAGCCCAGCGGGAATTCCCACAGATACGCAGTATTTT. The whole variable domain, filled in from reference TRBV7-8 and TRBJ2-3, reads GAGVSQSPRYKVAKRGQDVALRCDPISGHVSLFWYQQALGQGPEFLTYFQNEAQLDKSGLPSDRFFAERPEGSVSTLKIQRTQQEDSAVYLCASSPAGIPTDTQYFGPGTRLTVL.

The rearrangement uses TRBV7-8 and TRBJ2-7; no definite D call. Trimming cost V 5 bases and J 1 base, with 9 bases left between them. The CDR3 runs 13 residues. Per germline, CDR1 SGHVS and CDR2 FQNEAQ. CDR3 sequence reads: CASSLSRSYEQYF. CDR3 nucleotide sequence: TGTGCCAGCAGCCTTTCGAGATCCTACGAGCAGTACTTC.

V gene TRBV19 combines with J gene TRBJ2-1, with TRBD2 identical over 10 bases. There are 16 residues in the CDR3. J gave up 2 bases and V 3 bases, and 4 bases lay outside the gene matches. Germline V gene lookup returns CDR1 LNHDA and CDR2 SQIVND (reference sequence). The CDR3 DNA sequence: TGTGCCAGTAGTATTCAAGGACTAGCGGCCTACAATGAGCAGTTCTTC. It encodes CASSIQGLAAYNEQFF.

The rearrangement joins TRBV5-1 to TRBJ1-1; D might be TRBD1 (6 bases). Trimming cost V 4 bases and J 0 bases, with 19 bases left between them. The germline gives CDR1 SGHRS, CDR2 YFSETQ. CDR3 length: 17 amino acids. This CDR3 is CASSPRQGMSMNTEAFF. The CDR3 DNA sequence: TGCGCCAGCAGCCCGAGGCAGGGGATGTCGATGAACACTGAAGCTTTCTTT.

This sequence joins TRBV5-5 and TRBJ2-2; 7 positions match TRBD1. Germline CDR1 and CDR2: SGHKS and YYEKEE (reference sequence). The J segment lost 5 bases and the V segment lost 3 bases, leaving 4 bases of the junction unmatched. CDR3 size: 14 residues. This CDR3 reads CASSWGQQTGELFF. The CDR3 DNA reads as TGTGCCAGCAGCTGGGGACAGCAGACCGGGGAGCTGTTTTTT. Full variable domain (outside the CDR3, taken from reference TRBV5-5 and TRBJ2-2): DAGVTQSPTHLIKTRGQQVTLRCSPISGHKSVSWYQQVLGQGPQFIFQYYEKEERGRGNFPDRFSARQFPNYSSELNVNALLLGDSALYLCASSWGQQTGELFFGEGSRLTVL.